The 14 T cell receptor beta chains given below trace back to one sample, sequenced in a study of blood T cell repertoires in COVID-19. Sequenced by immunoSEQ multiplex PCR; TCRdb stores in-frame clones only, minus some. In the table there are about 110,000 clones, around 88% of which are singletons. Sequences were obtained from peripheral blood. The receptors here all came from a man aged 45 to 65 with active or convalescent COVID-19.

This chain joins TRBV10-3 and TRBJ1-2; D is undetermined. Per germline, CDR1 ENHRY and CDR2 SYGVKD. V was pared by 0 bases and J by 0 bases, with 8 bases between. This CDR3 spans 15 amino acids. CDR3 region: CAISESGDSNYGYTF. The DNA of the CDR3 is TGTGCCATCAGTGAGTCCGGAGATTCTAACTATGGCTACACCTTC.

J is TRBJ1-1 and V is TRBV13; 8 positions agree with TRBD1. The CDR3 has 15 amino acids. The germline CDR1 and CDR2 sequences are PRHDT and FYEKMQ (reference sequence). The trim removed 0 bases at V and 6 bases at J, leaving 6 bases unmatched. The CDR3 loop is CASSLGGQGAPEAFF. CDR3 nucleotides: TGTGCCAGCAGCTTAGGAGGACAGGGAGCCCCTGAAGCTTTCTTT.

The chain is built from TRBV7-6 and TRBJ1-1; D is possibly TRBD1 (6 bases). V lost 2 bases to trimming and J lost 0 bases, with 25 bases between them. From germline, CDR1 is SGHVS and CDR2 FNYEAQ. This CDR3 region has 20 residues. The CDR3 DNA reads as TGTGCCAGCAGCTTAAGGGACACGGGATTAACTTGGGGGATGAACACTGAAGCTTTCTTT. The encoded protein is CASSLRDTGLTWGMNTEAFF.

This rearrangement joins TRBV18 to TRBJ1-6; possibly TRBD1 for D (6 bases). The V end was cut by 3 bases, the J end by 6 bases, with 15 bases between. The CDR3 loop spans 16 amino acids. Germline CDR1 reads KGHSH; CDR2 reads LQKENI. CDR3 nucleotide sequence: TGTGCCAGCTCACCCCGCCAGGGGTCTCCTAATTCACCCCTCCACTTT. Protein sequence: CASSPRQGSPNSPLHF.

This clone was detected only once. The chain combines TRBV28 with TRBJ2-7; D possibly corresponds to TRBD2 (6 bases). The length of the CDR3 is 14 residues. V shed 8 bases and J shed 4 bases, with 18 bases lying between them. Germline assignment: CDR1 MDHEN and CDR2 SYDVKM. In nucleotides, the CDR3 is TGTGCCAGCGGCGGGGTAGCGGAAGTTTACGAGCAGTACTTC. This codes for CASGGVAEVYEQYF.

The V gene is TRBV28, the J gene TRBJ1-2; no clear D gene. The CDR3 has 15 residues. The V gene's germline CDR1 is MDHEN and CDR2 SYDVKM. With 6 bases removed from V and 4 bases from J, the gap between germline ends came to 18 bases. CDR3: CASSSIGPGGYGYTF. The CDR3 bases are TGTGCCAGCAGCAGCATCGGGCCCGGAGGCTATGGCTACACCTTC.

CDR3 loop: CASSSTSGRWETQYF. CDR3 DNA: TGTGCCAGCAGTTCGACTAGCGGGAGATGGGAGACCCAGTACTTC. The chain uses TRBV28 and TRBJ2-5; 12 nucleotides align to TRBD2. This CDR3 has 15 residues. Germline CDR1 reads MDHEN; CDR2 reads SYDVKM. V lost 4 bases to trimming and J lost 5 bases; unmatched junction nucleotides: 5. Complete variable domain (other parts from reference TRBV28 and TRBJ2-5): DVKVTQSSRYLVKRTGEKVFLECVQDMDHENMFWYRQDPGLGLRLIYFSYDVKMKEKGDIPEGYSVSREKKERFSLILESASTNQTSMYLCASSSTSGRWETQYFGPGTRLLVL.

This rearrangement joins TRBV6-6 to TRBJ2-3; 7 bases fit TRBD2. Germline CDR1 and CDR2: MNHNY and SVGAGI (reference sequence). The length of the CDR3 is 14 residues. V was clipped by 8 bases and J by 2 bases; unmatched bases: 7. CDR3 sequence (DNA): TGTGCCAGCGTGGCTAGCGGAAACACAGATACGCAGTATTTT. Its translation is CASVASGNTDTQYF.

Turning to this clone: At the DNA level, this CDR3 is encoded by other sequences in the same sample as well. The chain joins TRBV28 to TRBJ1-1; no firm D call. Trimming cost V 2 bases and J 1 base, with 8 bases left between them. There are 14 residues in the CDR3. Germline CDR1 reads MDHEN; CDR2 reads SYDVKM. CDR3 sequence: CASSLKGRNTEAFF. The CDR3 DNA follows: TGTGCCAGCAGTTTAAAAGGGAGGAACACTGAAGCTTTCTTT.

The chain uses TRBV11-2 and TRBJ2-6; the D gene is possibly TRBD1 (6 bases). The V gene's germline CDR1 is SGHAT and CDR2 FQNNGV. The CDR3 sequence is 15 residues long. Trimming took off 8 bases at V and 0 bases at J, with 11 bases between the two ends. CDR3 DNA sequence: TGTGCCAGCGGAAGAGGGGGCTCTGGGGCCAACGTCCTGACTTTC. Translation: CASGRGGSGANVLTF.

This rearrangement joins TRBV24-1 to TRBJ2-2, with a possible D match to TRBD1 (5 bases). CDR3 length equals 13 residues. The V and J ends lost 6 bases and 5 bases respectively, with 9 bases between them. Germline V gene lookup returns CDR1 KGHDR and CDR2 SFDVKD. CDR3 in DNA: TGTGCCACCAGTAGCCAGGGTACCGGGGAGCTGTTTTTT. Its protein is CATSSQGTGELFF.

The chain combines TRBV5-6 with TRBJ2-3, with 8 bases lining up with TRBD2. CDR1 SGHDT and CDR2 YYEEEE come from the germline V gene. The trim removed 3 bases at V and 5 bases at J, leaving 5 bases unmatched. The CDR3 sequence is 14 residues long. The CDR3 sequence is CASSSGTSRDTQYF. DNA of the CDR3: TGTGCCAGCAGCTCCGGGACTAGTAGAGATACGCAGTATTTT.

In its sample, this clone was seen a few times. The J gene is TRBJ1-1, the V gene TRBV9; D is ambiguous. V lost 4 bases, J lost 0 bases, and 13 bases lay in between. The CDR3 consists of 15 residues. Germline-derived CDR1 and CDR2 are SGDLS and YYNGEE. This chain's CDR3 is CASSPLSVLNTEAFF. DNA of the CDR3: TGTGCCAGCAGCCCTTTATCCGTATTGAACACTGAAGCTTTCTTT.

This rearrangement joins TRBV28 to TRBJ1-3; D may be TRBD1 (6 bases). The CDR3 runs to 15 residues. The V gene's germline CDR1 is MDHEN and CDR2 SYDVKM. V was trimmed by 3 bases and J by 0 bases, leaving 9 bases between them. CDR3: CASSLGGLSGNTIYF. DNA for the CDR3: TGTGCCAGCAGTTTGGGGGGGCTCTCTGGAAACACCATATATTTT. Together with reference TRBV28 and TRBJ1-3, the CDR3 gives the full variable domain: DVKVTQSSRYLVKRTGEKVFLECVQDMDHENMFWYRQDPGLGLRLIYFSYDVKMKEKGDIPEGYSVSREKKERFSLILESASTNQTSMYLCASSLGGLSGNTIYFGEGSWLTVV.